Below, one TCR beta chain is given with its context. Antigen: not known. The CDR3 is made up of 13 amino acids. Germline V CDR1 and CDR2: SGDLS, YYNGEE. V lost 1 base to trimming and J lost 6 bases, with 7 bases between them. Only in-frame clones appear in the TCRdb table, and some are missing; sequencing was by immunoSEQ multiplex PCR. The repertoire holds about 83,000 clones, with approximately 87% as singletons. The time point was: blood 4 weeks post-SBRT, at nephrectomy. Treatment indicated: 15 Gy SBRT to primary tumor, nephrectomy 4 weeks later. Nephrectomy followed 15 Gy stereotactic body radiation by 4 weeks. Blood was sampled at baseline, 2 weeks and 4 weeks after SBRT. Clear cell pathology was present in this patient's renal cell carcinoma. These data come from a study of radiation and T cells in renal cell carcinoma. Study results and limitations: Baseline intratumoral clonotype presence is unknown without pretreatment biopsies.

The sequence was collected from a woman between 55 and 75 years old with renal cell carcinoma. The V call is TRBV9, the J call TRBJ2-2; tentatively, D is TRBD1 (5 bases). The material sequenced was blood, taken from a patient whose treatment included radiotherapy and nephrectomy. The CDR3 loop reads CASSVQGAGELFF. The CDR3 nucleotides are TGTGCCAGCAGCGTACAAGGGGCCGGGGAGCTGTTTTTT.